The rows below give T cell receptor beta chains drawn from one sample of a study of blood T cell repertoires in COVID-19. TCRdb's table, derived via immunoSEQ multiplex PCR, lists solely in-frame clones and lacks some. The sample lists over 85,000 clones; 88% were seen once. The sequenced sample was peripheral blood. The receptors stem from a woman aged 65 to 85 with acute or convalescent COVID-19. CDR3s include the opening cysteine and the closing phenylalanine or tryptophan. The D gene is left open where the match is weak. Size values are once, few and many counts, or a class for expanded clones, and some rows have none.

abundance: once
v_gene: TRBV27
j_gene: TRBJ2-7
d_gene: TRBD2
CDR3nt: TGTGCCAGCAGACTAGCGCACCCAGAAAACTACGAGCAGTACTTC
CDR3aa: CASRLAHPENYEQYF

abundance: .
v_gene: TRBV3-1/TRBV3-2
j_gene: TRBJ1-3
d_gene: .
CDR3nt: TGTGCCAGCAGCCAGAGAATGACTAGACGCTCTGGAAACACCATATATTTT
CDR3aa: CASSQRMTRRSGNTIYF

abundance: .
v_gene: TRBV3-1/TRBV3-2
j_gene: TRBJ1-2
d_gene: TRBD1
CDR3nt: TGTGCCAGCAGCCAAGTCCGGACAGGGAACCTCGACGGCTACACCTTC
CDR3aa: CASSQVRTGNLDGYTF

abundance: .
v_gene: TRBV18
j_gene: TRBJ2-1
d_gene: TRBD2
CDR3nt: TGTGCCAGCTCACGCCTACTAGCGGGAAACCATAATGAGCAGTTCTTC
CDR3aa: CASSRLLAGNHNEQFF

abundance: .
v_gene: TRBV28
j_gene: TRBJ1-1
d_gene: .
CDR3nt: TGTGCCAGCAGTCCCCACAGGGAGCGAAACACTGAAGCTTTCTTT
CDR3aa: CASSPHRERNTEAFF

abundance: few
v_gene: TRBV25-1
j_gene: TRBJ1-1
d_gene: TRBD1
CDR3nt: TGTGCCAGCAGTAACAACAGGGGCGGCACTGAAGCTTTCTTT
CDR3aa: CASSNNRGGTEAFF

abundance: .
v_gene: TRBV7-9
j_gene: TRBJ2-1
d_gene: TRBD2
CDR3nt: TGTGCCAGCAGCGGTCGACTAGCGGGTCACAATGAGCAGTTCTTC
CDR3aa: CASSGRLAGHNEQFF

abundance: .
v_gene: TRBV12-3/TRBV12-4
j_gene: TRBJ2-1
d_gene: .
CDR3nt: TGTGCCAGCAGCCCAATTGTTCTAGCCGAGTTCTTC
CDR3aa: CASSPIVLAEFF

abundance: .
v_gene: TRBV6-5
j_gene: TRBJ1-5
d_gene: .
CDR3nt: TGTGCCAGCAGTCGGACAGATAGCAATCAGCCCCAGCATTTT
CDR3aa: CASSRTDSNQPQHF

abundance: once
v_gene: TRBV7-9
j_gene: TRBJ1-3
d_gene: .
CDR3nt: TGTGCCAGCAGCTTAAGCGTTTTGTCCGCTACCCACTCTGGAAACACCATATATTTT
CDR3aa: CASSLSVLSATHSGNTIYF

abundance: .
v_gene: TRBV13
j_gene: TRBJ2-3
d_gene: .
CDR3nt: TGTGCCAGCAGCCCCGGACAGAGCACAGATACGCAGTATTTT
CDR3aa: CASSPGQSTDTQYF

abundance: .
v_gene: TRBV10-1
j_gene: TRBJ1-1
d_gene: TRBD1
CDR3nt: TGCGCCAGCAGTTCAGGGGGCAATACCAACACTGAAGCTTTCTTT
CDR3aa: CASSSGGNTNTEAFF

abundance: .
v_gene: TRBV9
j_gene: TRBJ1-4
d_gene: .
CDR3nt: TGTGCCAGCAGCGTGCAGATAACTAATGAAAAACTGTTTTTT
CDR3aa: CASSVQITNEKLFF

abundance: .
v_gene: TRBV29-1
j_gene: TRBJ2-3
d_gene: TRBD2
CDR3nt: TGCAGCATCTCCGGGACTAGCGGGGGGCCAGGCACAGATACGCAGTATTTT
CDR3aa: CSISGTSGGPGTDTQYF

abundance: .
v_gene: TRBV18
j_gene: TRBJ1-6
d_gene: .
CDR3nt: TGTGCCAGCTCAGCGGACAGAGACTCACCCCTCCACTTT
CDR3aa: CASSADRDSPLHF

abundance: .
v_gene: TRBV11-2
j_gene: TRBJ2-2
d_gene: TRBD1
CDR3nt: TGTGCCAGCAGAATACAGGGGGGATCTCACACCGGGGAGCTGTTTTTT
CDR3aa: CASRIQGGSHTGELFF

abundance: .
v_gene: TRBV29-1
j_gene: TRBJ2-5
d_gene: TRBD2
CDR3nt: TGCAGCGTTGAAGCGGCTAGCGGGAGTGAGACCCAGTACTTC
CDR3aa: CSVEAASGSETQYF

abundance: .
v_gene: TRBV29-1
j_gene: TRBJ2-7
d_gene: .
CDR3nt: TGCAGCGTTGAAGATGACCAGGGCTACGAGCAGTACTTC
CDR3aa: CSVEDDQGYEQYF

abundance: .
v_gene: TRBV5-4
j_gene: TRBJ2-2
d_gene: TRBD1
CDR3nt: TGTGCCAGCAGCTTGGGACAGGGGAACACCGGGGAGCTGTTTTTT
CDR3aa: CASSLGQGNTGELFF

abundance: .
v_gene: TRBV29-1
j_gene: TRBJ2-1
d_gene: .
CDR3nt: TGCAGCGTTGAATTACCACTAGCAGGGTACAATGAGCAGTTCTTC
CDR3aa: CSVELPLAGYNEQFF

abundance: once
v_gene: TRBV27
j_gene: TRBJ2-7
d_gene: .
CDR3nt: TGTGCCAGCAGTTTTCGCGGGAACTACGAGCAGTACTTC
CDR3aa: CASSFRGNYEQYF

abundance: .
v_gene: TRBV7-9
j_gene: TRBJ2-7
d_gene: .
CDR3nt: TGTGCCAGCAGCTTATCGGGCTATCAAGAGCGGCCTTATCTTTACGAGCAGTACTTC
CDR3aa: CASSLSGYQERPYLYEQYF

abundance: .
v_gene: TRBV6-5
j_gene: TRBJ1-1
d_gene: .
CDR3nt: TGTGCCAGTTCCGTAACGACAGGCCCAACTGAAGCTTTCTTT
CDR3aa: CASSVTTGPTEAFF

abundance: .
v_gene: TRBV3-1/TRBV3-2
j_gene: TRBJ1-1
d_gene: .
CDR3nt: TGTGCCAGCAGCCAAGTCCAGGGGAACACTGAAGCTTTCTTT
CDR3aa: CASSQVQGNTEAFF

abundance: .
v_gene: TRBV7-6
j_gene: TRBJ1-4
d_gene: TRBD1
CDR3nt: TGTGCCAGCAGCGCAAACAGGGGGCTCGGTGAAAAACTGTTTTTT
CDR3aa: CASSANRGLGEKLFF

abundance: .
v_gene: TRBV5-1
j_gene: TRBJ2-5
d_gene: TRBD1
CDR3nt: TGCGCCAGCAGCTTGGCCGCACAGGGGTGGGAGACCCAGTACTTC
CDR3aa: CASSLAAQGWETQYF

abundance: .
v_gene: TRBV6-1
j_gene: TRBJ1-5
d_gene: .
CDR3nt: TGTGCCAGCAGTGAATCGGTGGGGGGGACCAATCGTGAGCCCCAGCATTTT
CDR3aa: CASSESVGGTNREPQHF

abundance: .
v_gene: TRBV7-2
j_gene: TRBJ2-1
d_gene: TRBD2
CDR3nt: TGTGCCAGCAGCTCCCTAGCGGGGGGTGAGCAGTTCTTC
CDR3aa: CASSSLAGGEQFF

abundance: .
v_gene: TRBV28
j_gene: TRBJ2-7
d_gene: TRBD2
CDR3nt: TGTGCCAGCAGTTCTGGACTAGCGGGCATCTACGAGCAGTACTTC
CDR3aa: CASSSGLAGIYEQYF

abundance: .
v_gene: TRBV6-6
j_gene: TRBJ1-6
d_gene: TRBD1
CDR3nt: TGTGCCAGCAGTCAACCAAACAGGGGAGGCAATTCACCCCTCCACTTT
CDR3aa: CASSQPNRGGNSPLHF

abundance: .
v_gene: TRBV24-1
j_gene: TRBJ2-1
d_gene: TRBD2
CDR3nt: TGTGCCACCGGACTAGCAGAAAAACCTGGTGAGCAGTTCTTC
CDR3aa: CATGLAEKPGEQFF

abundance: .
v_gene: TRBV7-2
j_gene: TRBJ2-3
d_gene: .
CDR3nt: TGTGCCAGCAGCTTAGGTATCACAGGGCCAAACACAGATACGCAGTATTTT
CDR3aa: CASSLGITGPNTDTQYF

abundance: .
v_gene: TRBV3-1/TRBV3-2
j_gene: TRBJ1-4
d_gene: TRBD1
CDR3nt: TGTGCCAGCAGCGGAGAGTTAGAGGGGGCCTCTAATGAAAAACTGTTTTTT
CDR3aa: CASSGELEGASNEKLFF

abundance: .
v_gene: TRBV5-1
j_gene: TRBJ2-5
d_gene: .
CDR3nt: TGCGCCAGCAGCTTGGCCCCGTACAGAAGCCAAGAGACCCAGTACTTC
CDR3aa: CASSLAPYRSQETQYF

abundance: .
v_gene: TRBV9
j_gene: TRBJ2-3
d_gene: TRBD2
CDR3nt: TGTGCCAGCAGCGTAGGACTAGCGGGAGGCACAGATACGCAGTATTTT
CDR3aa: CASSVGLAGGTDTQYF

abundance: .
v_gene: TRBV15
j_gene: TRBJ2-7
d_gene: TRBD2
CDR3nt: TGTGCCACCAGCACCACGATCGGACTAGCGAACGAGCAGTACTTC
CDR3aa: CATSTTIGLANEQYF

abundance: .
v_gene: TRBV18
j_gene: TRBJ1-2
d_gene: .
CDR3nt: TGTGCCAGCTCACAGGATGGGAGGGCTAATCGGGACTATGGCTACACCTTC
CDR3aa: CASSQDGRANRDYGYTF

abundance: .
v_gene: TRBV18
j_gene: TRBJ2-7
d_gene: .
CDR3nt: TGTGCCAGCTCACCATTTCGGGATTCCTACGAGCAGTACTTC
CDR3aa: CASSPFRDSYEQYF

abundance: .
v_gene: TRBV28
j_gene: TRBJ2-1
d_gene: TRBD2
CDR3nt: TGTGCCAGCAGCCCGGGGACTAGCTCCTACAATGAGCAGTTCTTC
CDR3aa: CASSPGTSSYNEQFF

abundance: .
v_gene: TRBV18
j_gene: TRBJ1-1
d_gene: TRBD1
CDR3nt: TGTGCCAGCTCGCCATTAAGCGGACAGGGGTCTGAAGCTTTCTTT
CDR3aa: CASSPLSGQGSEAFF

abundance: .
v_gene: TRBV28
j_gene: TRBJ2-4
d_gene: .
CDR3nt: TGTGCCAGCAGTTTAGAGGGAGCCAAAAACATTCAGTACTTC
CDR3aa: CASSLEGAKNIQYF

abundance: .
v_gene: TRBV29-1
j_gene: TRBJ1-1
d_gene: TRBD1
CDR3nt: TGCAGCGCAAGAAGACAGGGAATCACTGAAGCTTTCTTT
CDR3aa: CSARRQGITEAFF

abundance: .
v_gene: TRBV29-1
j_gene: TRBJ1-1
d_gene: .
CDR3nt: TGCAGCGGGGGGACACAGAACACTGAAGCTTTCTTT
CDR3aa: CSGGTQNTEAFF

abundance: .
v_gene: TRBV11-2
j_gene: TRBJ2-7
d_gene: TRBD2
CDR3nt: TGTGCCAGCAGCTTAACGTCCAGCGGGGGGTTCTACGAGCAGTACTTC
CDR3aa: CASSLTSSGGFYEQYF